The rows below give T cell receptor beta chains drawn from one sample of a study of shared clonotypes between healthy human individuals. Here immunoSEQ multiplex PCR was the method, and the copy in TCRdb shows in-frame clones only, minus some. The data hold hundreds of thousands of clones, with under 80% observed a single time. Sequenced input: memory CD4+ T cells sorted from blood. The receptors derive from a woman between 25 and 40 years old in good health. CDR3s include the opening cysteine and the closing phenylalanine or tryptophan. Each record gives: clone size, D gene, J gene, V gene, CDR3 DNA, CDR3 protein. A D gene is named only where the DNA matches it firmly. The size of a clone is reported for some rows only, either as once, few or many, or as a class for expanded clones.

- TRBD1 TRBJ2-1 TRBV6-6 TGTGCCAGCAGTACGACAGGGGGCGCGGACAATGAGCAGTTCTTC CASSTTGGADNEQFF
once TRBD2 TRBJ2-3 TRBV6-4 TGTGCCAGCAGTGACCCGAGAGAGCGGGAGGGCCGAGATACGCAGTATTTT CASSDPREREGRDTQYF
- TRBD2 TRBJ2-1 TRBV7-2 TGTGCCAGCAGCTTATTTAGCGGGAGTCCGTACAATGAGCAGTTCTTC CASSLFSGSPYNEQFF
once TRBD1 TRBJ2-7 TRBV5-6 TGTGCCAGCAGGCGTCGAAGGACAGGAACCTACGAGCAGTACTTC CASRRRRTGTYEQYF
few TRBD2 TRBJ2-3 TRBV5-4 TGTGCCAGCAGCTTGGGTGGGAGGGCAGATACGCAGTATTTT CASSLGGRADTQYF
- - TRBJ1-5 TRBV25-1 TGTGCCAGCAGTGAAGGCGATCAGCCCCAGCATTTT CASSEGDQPQHF
once - TRBJ2-4 TRBV10-3 TGTGCCACAGAGCCGGCAGGGGCCAAAAACATTCAGTACTTC CATEPAGAKNIQYF
once - TRBJ1-2 TRBV20-1 TGCAGTGCCCCCGTTTTGGGAGGCTACACCTTC CSAPVLGGYTF
- - TRBJ2-2 TRBV7-9 TGTGCCAGCAGCTTAAATAGAGAGGAGCTGTTTTTT CASSLNREELFF
- - TRBJ2-5 TRBV5-1 TGCGCCAGCAGCCAACGGGGTCAAGATAGGGCCCAGTACTTC CASSQRGQDRAQYF
- - TRBJ1-4 TRBV18 TGTGCCAGCTCAAGACAGGTCGAGGGAGAAAAACTGTTTTTT CASSRQVEGEKLFF
- TRBD2 TRBJ2-1 TRBV5-4 TGTGCCAGCAGCACAAGGACTAGCGGCTACAATGAGCAGTTCTTC CASSTRTSGYNEQFF
- TRBD1 TRBJ1-2 TRBV7-2 TGTGCCAGCAGCTTAGAGCCCCGGGACAGGGGCAACTATGGCTACACCTTC CASSLEPRDRGNYGYTF
- - TRBJ2-1 TRBV5-1 TGCGCCAGCACCCTATCTGCTCTTGGGAGCTCCTACAATGAGCAGTTCTTC CASTLSALGSSYNEQFF
- - TRBJ1-5 TRBV2 TGTGCCAGCAGTACAGGTAGCAATCAGCCCCAGCATTTT CASSTGSNQPQHF
- - TRBJ2-5 TRBV2 TGTGCCAGCAGTGGCCCGGGCGGTAAACAAGAGACCCAGTACTTC CASSGPGGKQETQYF
- TRBD2 TRBJ2-1 TRBV4-1 TGCGCCAGCAGCCAAGCTGTGGGTAGCGGGAGTTTCGGCTACAATGAGCAGTTCTTC CASSQAVGSGSFGYNEQFF
- - TRBJ1-4 TRBV2 TGTGCCGACCGAAATCGTGGTGAAAAACTGTTTTTT CADRNRGEKLFF
- - TRBJ1-3 TRBV7-2 TGTGCCAGCAGCTTACCCCCCCGAGGCACTGGAAACACCATATATTTT CASSLPPRGTGNTIYF
- - TRBJ2-7 TRBV6-5 TGTGCCAGCAGTTCGCAGGGCTACGAGCAGTACTTC CASSSQGYEQYF
- - TRBJ2-5 TRBV5-1 TGCGCCAGCAGAAACGGGATCCAAGAGACCCAGTACTTC CASRNGIQETQYF
many - TRBJ2-1 TRBV29-1 TGCAGCGCGTTGGAGTCAGGGGTATACAATGAGCAGTTCTTC CSALESGVYNEQFF
- - TRBJ2-7 TRBV5-1 TGCGCCAGCAGCTGGCAGGGGAGCTACGAGCAGTACTTC CASSWQGSYEQYF
- TRBD1 TRBJ2-7 TRBV6-5 TGTGCCAGCAGTACCGACAGGGGTTCTTCCTACGAGCAGTACTTC CASSTDRGSSYEQYF
- - TRBJ1-1 TRBV19 TGTGCCAGTAGTATACGGGGAGTTAGGACTGAAGCTTTCTTT CASSIRGVRTEAFF
many TRBD2 TRBJ2-3 TRBV2 TGTGCCAGCAGTGGTGGCGTAACTAGCGGGAGAACAGATACGCAGTATTTT CASSGGVTSGRTDTQYF
- - TRBJ2-7 TRBV28 TGTGCCAGCAGCTGGGAGGTCCGAAGCGAGCAGTACTTC CASSWEVRSEQYF
- - TRBJ1-5 TRBV2 TGTGCCAGCAGTGAAGCCGGCGGAGGATTAACCATTAGCAATCAGCCCCAGCATTTT CASSEAGGGLTISNQPQHF
- TRBD1 TRBJ2-7 TRBV29-1 TGCAGCGCCGTGACAACAGGGGAATACGAGCAGTACTTC CSAVTTGEYEQYF
many TRBD2 TRBJ2-7 TRBV10-3 TGTGCCATCAGTGAAGGACCGGGACTAGGGTACGAGCAGTACTTC CAISEGPGLGYEQYF
- - TRBJ2-2 TRBV5-1 TGCGCCAGCAGCGTCCAGGGGGGAAACACCGGGGAGCTGTTTTTT CASSVQGGNTGELFF
few - TRBJ1-5 TRBV19 TGTGCCAGTAGTATAGTCGCGGGGCAGTTCCATCAGCCCCAGCATTTT CASSIVAGQFHQPQHF
few TRBD1 TRBJ2-5 TRBV5-4 TGTGCCAGCAGCTTCGGACAGGGGGTCGGAGAGACCCAGTACTTC CASSFGQGVGETQYF
- TRBD1 TRBJ2-7 TRBV29-1 TGCAGCGTCCTGGGTCCGGGACAGGGTTCGTCTTTCTATATCCACGAGCAGTACTTC CSVLGPGQGSSFYIHEQYF
- - TRBJ2-2 TRBV6-5 TGTGCCAGCAGTTACGTGCGCAGAAAGAACACCGGGGAGCTGTTTTTT CASSYVRRKNTGELFF
- - TRBJ2-6 TRBV5-4 TGTGCCAGCAGCGCCTTCTGGGAATCCGGGGCCAACGTCCTGACTTTC CASSAFWESGANVLTF
- - TRBJ1-2 TRBV5-1 TGCGCCAGCAGCTTGCTTCAAAGGGGCGATAAAGATGGCTACACCTTC CASSLLQRGDKDGYTF
- - TRBJ2-2 TRBV13 TGTGCCAGCAGCTTAACCCCGGGACTCTTGAACACCGGGGAGCTGTTTTTT CASSLTPGLLNTGELFF
- - TRBJ2-3 TRBV19 TGTGCCACTTCAATTAGGGCGAGTCGAGATACGCAGTATTTT CATSIRASRDTQYF
- TRBD2 TRBJ2-5 TRBV5-1 TGCGCCAGCAGCTTGGGGGAGCGGGAGGAGACCCAGTACTTC CASSLGEREETQYF
- - TRBJ1-5 TRBV11-2 TGTGCCAGCAGCACTAATGTCAATCAGCCCCAGCATTTT CASSTNVNQPQHF
- - TRBJ1-2 TRBV6-6 TGTGCCAGCAGTCCCGGAGGAGGGGGCTATGGCTACACCTTC CASSPGGGGYGYTF